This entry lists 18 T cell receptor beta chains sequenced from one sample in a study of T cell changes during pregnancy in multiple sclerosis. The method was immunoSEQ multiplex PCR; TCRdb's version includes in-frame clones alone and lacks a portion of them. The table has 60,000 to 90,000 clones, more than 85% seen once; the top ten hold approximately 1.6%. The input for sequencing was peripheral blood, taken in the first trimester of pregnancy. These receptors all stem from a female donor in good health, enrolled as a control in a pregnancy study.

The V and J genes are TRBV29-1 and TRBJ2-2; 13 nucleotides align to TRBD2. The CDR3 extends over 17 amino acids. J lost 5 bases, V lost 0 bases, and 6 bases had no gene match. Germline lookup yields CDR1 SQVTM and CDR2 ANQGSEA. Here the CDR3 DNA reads TGCAGCGTTGAAGATGCCACTAGCGGGGGGGGGACCGGGGAGCTGTTTTTT. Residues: CSVEDATSGGGTGELFF.

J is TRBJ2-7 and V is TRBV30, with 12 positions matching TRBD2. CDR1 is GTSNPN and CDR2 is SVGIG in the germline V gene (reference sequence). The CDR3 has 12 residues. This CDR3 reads CAWGLAGGEQYF. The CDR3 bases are TGTGCTTGGGGACTAGCGGGCGGCGAGCAGTACTTC.

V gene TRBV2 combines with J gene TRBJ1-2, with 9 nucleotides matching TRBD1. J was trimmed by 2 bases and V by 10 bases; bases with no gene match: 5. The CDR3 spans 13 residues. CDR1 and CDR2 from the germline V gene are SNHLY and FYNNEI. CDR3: CATGQGTNYGYTF. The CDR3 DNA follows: TGTGCCACCGGACAGGGGACAAACTATGGCTACACCTTC.

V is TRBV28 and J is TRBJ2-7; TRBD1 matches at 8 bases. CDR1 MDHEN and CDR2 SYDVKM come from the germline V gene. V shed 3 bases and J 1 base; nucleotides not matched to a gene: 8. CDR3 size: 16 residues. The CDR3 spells CASSFADRGWSYEQYF. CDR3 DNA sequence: TGTGCCAGCAGTTTCGCCGACAGGGGTTGGTCCTACGAGCAGTACTTC.

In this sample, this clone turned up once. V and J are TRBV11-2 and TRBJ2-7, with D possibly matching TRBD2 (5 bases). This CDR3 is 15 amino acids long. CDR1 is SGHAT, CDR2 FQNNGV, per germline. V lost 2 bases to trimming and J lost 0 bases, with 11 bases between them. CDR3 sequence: CASSLILAGSYEQYF. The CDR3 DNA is TGTGCCAGCAGCTTAATATTGGCGGGCTCCTACGAGCAGTACTTC.

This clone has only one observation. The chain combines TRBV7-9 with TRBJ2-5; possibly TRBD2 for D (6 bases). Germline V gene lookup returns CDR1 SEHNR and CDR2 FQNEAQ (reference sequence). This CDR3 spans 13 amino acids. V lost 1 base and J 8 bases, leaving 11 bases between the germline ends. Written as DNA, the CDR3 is TGTGCCAGCAGCTTAGTCTACGGGGGAACCCAGTACTTC. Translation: CASSLVYGGTQYF.

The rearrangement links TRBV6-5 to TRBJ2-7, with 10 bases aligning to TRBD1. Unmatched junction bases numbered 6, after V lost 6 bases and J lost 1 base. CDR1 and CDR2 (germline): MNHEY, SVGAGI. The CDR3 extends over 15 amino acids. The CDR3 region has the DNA TGTGCCAGCAGCCGGGGGGACAGGGGATCCTACGAGCAGTACTTC. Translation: CASSRGDRGSYEQYF.

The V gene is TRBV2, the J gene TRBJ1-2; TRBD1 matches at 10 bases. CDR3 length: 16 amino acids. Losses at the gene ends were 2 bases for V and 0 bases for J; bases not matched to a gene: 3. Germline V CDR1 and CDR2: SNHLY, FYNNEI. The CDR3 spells CASSERTGGANYGYTF. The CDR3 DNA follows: TGTGCCAGCAGTGAAAGGACAGGGGGAGCTAACTATGGCTACACCTTC.

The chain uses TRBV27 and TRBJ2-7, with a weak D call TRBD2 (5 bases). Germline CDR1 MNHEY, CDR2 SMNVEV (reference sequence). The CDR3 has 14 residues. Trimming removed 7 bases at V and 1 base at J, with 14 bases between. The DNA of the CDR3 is TGTGCCAGCAATCGCGACGGGGTTTCCTACGAGCAGTACTTC. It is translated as CASNRDGVSYEQYF.

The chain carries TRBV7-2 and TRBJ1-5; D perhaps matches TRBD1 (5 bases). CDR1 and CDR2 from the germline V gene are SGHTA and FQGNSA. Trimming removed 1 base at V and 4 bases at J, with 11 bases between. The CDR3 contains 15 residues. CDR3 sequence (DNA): TGTGCCAGCAGCTTAGTCGACAGCCTGAATCAGCCCCAGCATTTT. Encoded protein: CASSLVDSLNQPQHF.

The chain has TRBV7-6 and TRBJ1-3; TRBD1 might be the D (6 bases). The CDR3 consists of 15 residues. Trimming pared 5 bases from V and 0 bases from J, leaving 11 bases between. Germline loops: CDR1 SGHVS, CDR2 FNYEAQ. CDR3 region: CASSLGQSSGNTIYF. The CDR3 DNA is TGTGCCAGCAGCCTCGGACAGAGCTCTGGAAACACCATATATTTT.

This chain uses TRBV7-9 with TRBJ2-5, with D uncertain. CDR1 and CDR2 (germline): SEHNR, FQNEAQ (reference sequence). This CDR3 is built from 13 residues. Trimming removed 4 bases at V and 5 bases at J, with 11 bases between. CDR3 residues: CASSYYPQETQYF. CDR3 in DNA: TGTGCCAGCAGCTACTACCCCCAGGAGACCCAGTACTTC.

This chain's CDR3 is CASSPRQGGSYGYTF. CDR3 DNA: TGTGCCAGCAGTCCCCGACAGGGGGGAAGCTATGGCTACACCTTC. The V and J genes are TRBV27 and TRBJ1-2; 9 bases agree with TRBD1. CDR3 size: 15 residues. V lost 5 bases to trimming and J lost 4 bases; unmatched junction nucleotides: 8. Looked up from germline, CDR1 is MNHEY and CDR2 is SMNVEV (reference sequence).

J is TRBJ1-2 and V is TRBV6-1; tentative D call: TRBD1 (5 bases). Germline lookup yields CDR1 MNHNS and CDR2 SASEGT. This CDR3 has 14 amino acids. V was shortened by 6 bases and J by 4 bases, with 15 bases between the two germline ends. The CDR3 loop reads CASSRGDSAYGYTF. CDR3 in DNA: TGTGCCAGCAGCCGCGGAGACAGTGCCTATGGCTACACCTTC.

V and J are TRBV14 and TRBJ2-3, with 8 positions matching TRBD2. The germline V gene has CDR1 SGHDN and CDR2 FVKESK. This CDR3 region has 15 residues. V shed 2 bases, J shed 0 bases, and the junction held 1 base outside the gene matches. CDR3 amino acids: CASSQKRGSTDTQYF. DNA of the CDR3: TGTGCCAGCAGCCAAAAGCGGGGGAGCACAGATACGCAGTATTTT.

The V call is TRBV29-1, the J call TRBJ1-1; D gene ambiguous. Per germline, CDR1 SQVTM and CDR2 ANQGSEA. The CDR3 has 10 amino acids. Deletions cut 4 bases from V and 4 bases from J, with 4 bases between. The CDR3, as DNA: TGCAGCGTTGCTGTCACTGAAGCTTTCTTT. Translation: CSVAVTEAFF. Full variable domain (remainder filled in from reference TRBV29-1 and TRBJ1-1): SAVISQKPSRDICQRGTSLTIQCQVDSQVTMMFWYRQQPGQSLTLIATANQGSEATYESGFVIDKFPISRPNLTFSTLTVSNMSPEDSSIYLCSVAVTEAFFGQGTRLTVV.

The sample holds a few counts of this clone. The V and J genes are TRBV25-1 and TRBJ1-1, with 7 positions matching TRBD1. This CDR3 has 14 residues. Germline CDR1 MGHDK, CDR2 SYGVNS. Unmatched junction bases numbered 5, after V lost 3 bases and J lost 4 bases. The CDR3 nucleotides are TGTGCCAGCAGTGATCGAAAGGGGGCCACTGAAGCTTTCTTT. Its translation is CASSDRKGATEAFF.

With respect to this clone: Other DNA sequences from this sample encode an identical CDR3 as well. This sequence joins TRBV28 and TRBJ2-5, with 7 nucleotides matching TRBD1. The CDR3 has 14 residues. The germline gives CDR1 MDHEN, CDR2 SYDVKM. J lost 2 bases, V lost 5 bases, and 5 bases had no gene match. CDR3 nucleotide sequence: TGTGCCAGCAGTCCCCGGACAGGACAAGAGACCCAGTACTTC. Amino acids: CASSPRTGQETQYF. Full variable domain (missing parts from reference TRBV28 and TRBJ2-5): DVKVTQSSRYLVKRTGEKVFLECVQDMDHENMFWYRQDPGLGLRLIYFSYDVKMKEKGDIPEGYSVSREKKERFSLILESASTNQTSMYLCASSPRTGQETQYFGPGTRLLVL.